This T cell receptor beta chain was profiled in a study of CD8+ T cells in alopecia areata. For the study at large: Dosing with tofacitinib proceeded for 6 to 18 months, followed by 6 months off drug. Study findings and constraints: For baseline CD8+ expansion, any link to response stays uncertain with one nonresponder. Clonality exceeded that of normal scalp in lesional scalp, most notably in alopecia totalis/universalis.

This clone was recorded a few times. Its target is not known. The CDR3 has 14 residues. V lost 6 bases to trimming and J lost 6 bases; unmatched junction nucleotides: 5. Germline CDR1 reads MNHNS; CDR2 reads SASEGT. Following RNA extraction, reverse transcription yielded cDNA that acted as the sequencing template. Data came from immunoSEQ multiplex PCR; TCRdb stores just in-frame clones and leaves some out. The sample consists of around 190,000 clones, approximately 60% of them appearing once. The sample's treatment: oral pan-JAK inhibitor, 5-10 mg twice daily. Sampling of alopecia areata patients yielded lesional scalp punch biopsies as well as peripheral blood.

This specimen consisted of CD4+ T cells sorted from blood, obtained at week 4, from a patient treated with tofacitinib. V is TRBV6-1 and J is TRBJ2-1, with 10 bases aligning to TRBD2. This sequence was found in a human donor with alopecia areata. The CDR3 DNA is TGTGCCAGCAGACTAGCGGGAAAAATCAATGAGCAGTTCTTC. This codes for CASRLAGKINEQFF.